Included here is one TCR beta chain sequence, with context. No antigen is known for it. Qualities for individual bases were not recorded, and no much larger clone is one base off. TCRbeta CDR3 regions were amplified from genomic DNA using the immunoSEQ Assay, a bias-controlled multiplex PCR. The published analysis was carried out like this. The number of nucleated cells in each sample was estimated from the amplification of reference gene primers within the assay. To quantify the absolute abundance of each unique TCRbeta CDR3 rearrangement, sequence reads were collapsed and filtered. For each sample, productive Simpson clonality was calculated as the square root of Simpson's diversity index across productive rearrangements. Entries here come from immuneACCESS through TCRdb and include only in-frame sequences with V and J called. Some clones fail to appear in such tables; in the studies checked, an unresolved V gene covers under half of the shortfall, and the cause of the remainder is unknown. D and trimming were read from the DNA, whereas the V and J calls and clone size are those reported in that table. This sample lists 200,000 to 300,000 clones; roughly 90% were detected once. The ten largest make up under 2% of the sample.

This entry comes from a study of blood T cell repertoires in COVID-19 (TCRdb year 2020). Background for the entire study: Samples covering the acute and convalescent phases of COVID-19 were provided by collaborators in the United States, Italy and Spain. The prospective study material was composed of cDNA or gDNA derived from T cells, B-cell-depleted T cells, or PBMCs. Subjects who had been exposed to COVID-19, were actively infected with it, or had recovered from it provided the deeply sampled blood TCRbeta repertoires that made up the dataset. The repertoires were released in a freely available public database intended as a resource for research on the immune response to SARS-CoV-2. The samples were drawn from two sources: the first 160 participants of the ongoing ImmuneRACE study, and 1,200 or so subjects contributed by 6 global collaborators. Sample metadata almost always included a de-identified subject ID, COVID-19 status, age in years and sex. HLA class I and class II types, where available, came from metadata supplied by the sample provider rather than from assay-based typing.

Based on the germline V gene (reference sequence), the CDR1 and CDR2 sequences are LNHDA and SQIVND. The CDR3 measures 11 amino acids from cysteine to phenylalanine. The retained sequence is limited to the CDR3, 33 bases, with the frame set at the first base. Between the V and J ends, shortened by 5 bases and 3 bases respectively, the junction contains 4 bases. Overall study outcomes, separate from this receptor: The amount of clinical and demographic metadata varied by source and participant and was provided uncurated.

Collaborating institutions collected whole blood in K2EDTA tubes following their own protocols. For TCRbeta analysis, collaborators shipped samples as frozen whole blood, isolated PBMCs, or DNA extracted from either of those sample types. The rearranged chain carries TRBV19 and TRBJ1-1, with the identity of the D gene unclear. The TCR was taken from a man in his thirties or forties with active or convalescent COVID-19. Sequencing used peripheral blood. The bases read TGTGCCAGTAGTGACTACACTGAAGCTTTCTTT. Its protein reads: CASSDYTEAFF.